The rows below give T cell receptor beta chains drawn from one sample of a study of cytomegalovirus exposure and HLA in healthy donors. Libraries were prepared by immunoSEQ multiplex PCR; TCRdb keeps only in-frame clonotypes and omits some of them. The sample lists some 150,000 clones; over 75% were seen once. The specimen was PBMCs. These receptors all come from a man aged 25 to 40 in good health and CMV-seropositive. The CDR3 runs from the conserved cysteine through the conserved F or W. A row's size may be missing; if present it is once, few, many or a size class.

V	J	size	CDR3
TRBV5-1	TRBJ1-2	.	CASSPDREGYTF
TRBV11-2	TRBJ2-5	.	CASRLAGGDETQYF
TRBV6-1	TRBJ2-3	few	CASRQRGGTDTQYF
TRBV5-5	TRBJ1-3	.	CASTLEGQGNTIYF
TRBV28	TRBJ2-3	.	CASSGLAGTDTQYF
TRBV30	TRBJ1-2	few	CAWSGTGSGGYTF
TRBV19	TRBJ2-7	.	CASSIALRAYEQYF
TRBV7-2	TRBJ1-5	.	CASSPGQGNNQPQHF
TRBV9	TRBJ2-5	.	CASSAGTAETQYF
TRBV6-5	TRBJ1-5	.	CASSYTAGQPQHF
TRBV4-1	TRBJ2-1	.	CASRRNNEQFF
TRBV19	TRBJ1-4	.	CASSYRDRVEKLFF
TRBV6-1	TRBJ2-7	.	CASSEIVGLAGHLYEQYF
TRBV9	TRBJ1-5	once	CASSPGGSNQPQHF
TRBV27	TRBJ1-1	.	CASSSTQAHTEAFF
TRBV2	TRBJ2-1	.	CASEDRGLGNEQFF
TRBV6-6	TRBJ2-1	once	CASSLHGQGPHNEQFF
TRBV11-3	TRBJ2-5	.	CASSLGRGIQETQYF
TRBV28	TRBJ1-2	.	CASSPTGKTNYGYTF
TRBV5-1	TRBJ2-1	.	CASSHPGQLNEQFF
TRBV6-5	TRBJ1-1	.	CASSSGTANTEAFF
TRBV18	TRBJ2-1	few	CASSPPGRTPDNEQFF
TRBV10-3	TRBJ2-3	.	CAITGTSGGPDTQYF
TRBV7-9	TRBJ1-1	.	CASSPGTFTEAFF
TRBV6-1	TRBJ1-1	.	CASSERAGGAFF
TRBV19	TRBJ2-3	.	CASSIDYTDTQYF
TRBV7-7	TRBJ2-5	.	CASSLGPGGPQETQYF
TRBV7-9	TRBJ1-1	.	CASSLDGAVLNTEAFF
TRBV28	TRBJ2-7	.	CASREAGLSSYEQYF
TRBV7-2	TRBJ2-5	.	CASSLAPGNYQETQYF
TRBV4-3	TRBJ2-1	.	CASSQDLGLALFF
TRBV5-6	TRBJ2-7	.	CASSLSGGSGQYF
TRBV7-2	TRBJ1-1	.	CASRIQGNTEAFF
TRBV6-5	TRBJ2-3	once	CASSLRESTDTQYF
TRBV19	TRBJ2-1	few	CASSIGLADRVEFF
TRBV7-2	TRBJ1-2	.	CASSLEQGPLYGYTF
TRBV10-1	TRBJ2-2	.	CASSPGGEAGELFF
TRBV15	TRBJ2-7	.	CATSRGGQGYYEQYF
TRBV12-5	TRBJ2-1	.	CASGPRTGTGINEQFF
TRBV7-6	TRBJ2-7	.	CASSLGSGQGAYEQYF
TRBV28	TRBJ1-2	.	CASSTSPGGWGYTF
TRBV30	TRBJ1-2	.	CAWGDRGVVGYTF